Detailed here is one T cell receptor (beta chain). Amplified TCR beta CDR3 regions derived from RNA transcripts. The primer set for the first-round RT-PCR of the TCR CDR3 was HTBI. Each CDR3 protein gets one entry after TCRdb re-called the multiplex PCR reads with MiXCR. The sample lists a few hundred thousand distinct CDR3 sequences; 15% to 19% were seen once. There are 13 residues in the CDR3. Germline CDR1 reads GTSNPN; CDR2 reads SVGIG (reference sequence). Trimming cost V 2 bases and J 2 bases, with 10 bases left between them. The data are from a study of T cells in Graves' hyperthyroidism and ophthalmopathy.

The specimen was blood. The clonotype was recovered from a woman in her 30s with Graves' hyperthyroidism. This sequence joins TRBV30 and TRBJ2-7, with D hard to call. The CDR3 protein is CAWSKGRAYEQYF. The CDR3 DNA follows: TGTGCCTGGAGTAAGGGCAGAGCCTACGAGCAGTACTTC.